These 26 T cell receptor beta chains came from one sample sequenced in a study of blood T cell repertoires in COVID-19. Some clones are missing from TCRdb's copy, which holds only in-frame ones; the method was immunoSEQ multiplex PCR. The sample records some 15,000 clones, more than 70% being singletons. Sequenced material: peripheral blood. These receptors were taken from a human donor in a cohort sampled during active COVID-19.

The chain combines TRBV5-1 with TRBJ2-1; TRBD2 matches 12 bases. Germline assignment: CDR1 SGHRS and CDR2 YFSETQ. The V gene end was trimmed by 0 bases and the J gene end by 7 bases; junction bases not matched to a gene: 5. The CDR3 contains 16 residues. The CDR3 coding sequence is TGCGCCAGCAGCTTGGACCTAGCGGGGGGGGCTAATGAGCAGTTCTTC. This sequence encodes CASSLDLAGGANEQFF.

This sequence joins TRBV5-1 and TRBJ2-1, with 13 bases lining up with TRBD2. Trimming at V came to 2 bases and at J to 8 bases, leaving 4 bases not matched to a gene. This CDR3 has 15 residues. Germline V lookup: CDR1 SGHRS, CDR2 YFSETQ. The CDR3 DNA is TGCGCCAGCAGCTTCGGGACTAGCGGGGCCCATGAGCAGTTCTTC. It is translated as CASSFGTSGAHEQFF.

The chain combines TRBV5-4 with TRBJ1-3; D call uncertain. The V end lost 1 base, the J end lost 2 bases, and 10 bases lay between the germline ends. Germline-derived CDR1 and CDR2 are SGHNT and YYREEE (reference sequence). The CDR3 is 15 residues long. The CDR3 spells CASSLWGGTGNTIYF. Written as DNA, the CDR3 is TGTGCCAGCAGCTTGTGGGGAGGTACTGGAAACACCATATATTTT.

The chain employs TRBV6-2 or TRBV6-3 and TRBJ2-1, with TRBD2 matching over 15 bases. The trim removed 6 bases at V and 5 bases at J, leaving 8 bases unmatched. Germline V gene sequence: CDR1 MNHEY, CDR2 SVGEGT. The CDR3 length is 17 residues. The CDR3 here is CASSERTSGGAHNEQFF. Written as DNA, the CDR3 is TGTGCCAGCAGCGAGAGGACTAGCGGGGGGGCCCACAATGAGCAGTTCTTC.

The chain recombines TRBV30 with TRBJ1-5, with D unresolved. The germline CDR1 and CDR2 sequences are GTSNPN and SVGIG (reference sequence). This CDR3 comprises 13 residues. V lost 0 bases, J lost 3 bases, and 6 bases lay in between. The CDR3 reads CAWSVDNNQPQHF. As DNA, the CDR3 is TGTGCCTGGAGTGTAGACAACAATCAGCCCCAGCATTTT. Full variable domain (missing parts from reference TRBV30 and TRBJ1-5): SQTIHQWPATLVQPVGSPLSLECTVEGTSNPNLYWYRQAAGRGLQLLFYSVGIGQISSEVPQNLSASRPQDRQFILSSKKLLLSDSGFYLCAWSVDNNQPQHFGDGTRLSIL.

V usage is TRBV7-8 and J usage is TRBJ2-7; D perhaps matches TRBD2 (5 bases). Germline values: CDR1 SGHVS, CDR2 FQNEAQ. Trimming stripped 0 bases from V and 7 bases from J, with 13 bases between. This CDR3 contains 14 residues. Here the CDR3 DNA reads TGTGCCAGCAGCTTAGCTACCTTTTCGGGGGAGCAGTACTTC. This encodes CASSLATFSGEQYF.

The rearrangement uses TRBV11-2 and TRBJ1-5; a weak D match, TRBD1 (6 bases). This CDR3 has 14 residues. Trimming left V 0 bases short and J 6 bases short, with 9 bases between. Germline CDR1 reads SGHAT; CDR2 reads FQNNGV. The CDR3 is CASSLDSTGQPQHF. In DNA, the CDR3 is TGTGCCAGCAGCTTAGATTCGACAGGTCAGCCCCAGCATTTT. Based on the CDR3 plus reference TRBV11-2 and TRBJ1-5, the full variable domain is EAGVAQSPRYKIIEKRQSVAFWCNPISGHATLYWYQQILGQGPKLLIQFQNNGVVDDSQLPKDRFSAERLKGVDSTLKIQPAKLEDSAVYLCASSLDSTGQPQHFGDGTRLSIL.

V is TRBV5-6 and J is TRBJ1-2; D is undetermined. Germline CDR1 is SGHDT and CDR2 is YYEEEE. Deletions cut 4 bases from V and 3 bases from J, with 10 bases between. CDR3 size: 13 residues. The CDR3 nucleotides read TGTGCCAGCAGCCGACCGGAGGACTATGGCTACACCTTC. Translation gives CASSRPEDYGYTF.

The chain is built from TRBV30 and TRBJ1-5, with unresolved D. The CDR3 is made up of 13 amino acids. Trimming left V 1 base short and J 4 bases short, with 8 bases between. The V gene's germline CDR1 is GTSNPN and CDR2 SVGIG (reference sequence). The CDR3 loop reads CAWSGGGNQPQHF. The CDR3 region has the DNA TGTGCCTGGAGTGGTGGAGGGAATCAGCCCCAGCATTTT.

This clone was seen a handful of times. This chain uses TRBV4-1 with TRBJ2-7; 9 bases agree with TRBD1. The trim removed 3 bases at V and 1 base at J, leaving 7 bases unmatched. The germline gives CDR1 MGHRA, CDR2 YSYEKL. This CDR3 is 16 amino acids long. CDR3: CASSHPEGTGSYEQYF. DNA of the CDR3: TGCGCCAGCAGCCATCCGGAAGGGACAGGGTCCTACGAGCAGTACTTC.

The rearrangement uses TRBV27 and TRBJ1-4, with D unclear. Germline V gene lookup returns CDR1 MNHEY and CDR2 SMNVEV (reference sequence). Trimming stripped 0 bases from V and 0 bases from J, with 5 bases between. This CDR3 has 15 amino acids. This CDR3 is CASSLSPATNEKLFF. In nucleotides, the CDR3 is TGTGCCAGCAGTTTATCCCCTGCAACTAATGAAAAACTGTTTTTT.

The CDR3 region is CASSYSRVKGYEQYF. DNA of the CDR3: TGTGCCAGCAGTTACTCGAGGGTCAAGGGCTACGAGCAGTACTTC. This chain joins TRBV6-5 and TRBJ2-7; D is perhaps TRBD2 (5 bases). Germline CDR1 reads MNHEY; CDR2 reads SVGAGI. This CDR3 is built from 15 residues. The V end lost 0 bases, the J end lost 3 bases, and 12 bases lay between the germline ends.

V gene TRBV5-4 combines with J gene TRBJ2-3, with TRBD2 matching over 8 bases. The CDR3 runs to 16 residues. Per the germline V gene, CDR1 is SGHNT and CDR2 is YYREEE (reference sequence). After removal of 4 bases from V and 1 base from J, the junction contained 8 bases not matched to a gene. CDR3 sequence (DNA): TGTGCCAGCAGCCCCGGGGGGCGGGGGGGCACAGATACGCAGTATTTT. This encodes CASSPGGRGGTDTQYF.

The chain employs TRBV7-8 and TRBJ1-6, with 7 bases aligning to TRBD1. This CDR3 region has 17 residues. CDR1 SGHVS and CDR2 FQNEAQ come from the germline V gene. The trim removed 1 base at V and 0 bases at J, leaving 3 bases unmatched. The CDR3 region has the DNA TGTGCCAGCAGCTTAGGGACAGGAGGCTCCTATAATTCACCCCTCCACTTT. Its protein is CASSLGTGGSYNSPLHF.

The chain carries TRBV19 and TRBJ1-5; 8 nucleotides match TRBD1. CDR3 size: 14 residues. Trimming cost V 4 bases and J 4 bases; bases outside gene matches: 3. CDR1 and CDR2 (germline): LNHDA, SQIVND (reference sequence). The chain's CDR3 is CASSTTGGNQPQHF. CDR3 DNA: TGTGCCAGTAGTACAACAGGGGGGAATCAGCCCCAGCATTTT.

The chain links TRBV5-1 to TRBJ2-7; no clear D gene. CDR3 length equals 12 residues. V lost 2 bases and J 3 bases, leaving 6 bases between the germline ends. CDR1 is SGHRS and CDR2 is YFSETQ in the germline V gene. Here the CDR3 reads CASSFSRYEQYF. As DNA, the CDR3 is TGCGCCAGCAGCTTTTCCCGCTACGAGCAGTACTTC.

The rearrangement links TRBV20-1 to TRBJ1-3; no clear D gene. From germline, CDR1 is DFQATT and CDR2 SNEGSKA (reference sequence). Trimming removed 5 bases at V and 7 bases at J, with 9 bases between. The CDR3 extends over 11 amino acids. The CDR3 DNA reads TGCAGTGCTCACGCCCGGAACACCATATATTTT. This encodes CSAHARNTIYF.

V and J are TRBV10-2 and TRBJ2-2; weak D call: TRBD2 (5 bases). The CDR3 is made up of 15 amino acids. V dropped 6 bases and J dropped 0 bases, with 11 bases sitting between them. CDR1 is WSHSY and CDR2 is SAAADI in the germline V gene. CDR3 nucleotides: TGCGCCAGCAGGGGGAGTAGTACGAACACCGGGGAGCTGTTTTTT. It translates to CASRGSSTNTGELFF.

The chain employs TRBV5-5 and TRBJ1-5, with D possibly matching TRBD1 (6 bases). Germline V gene sequence: CDR1 SGHKS, CDR2 YYEKEE (reference sequence). This CDR3 is 13 amino acids long. The ends were cut back, 4 bases at V and 2 bases at J, with 7 bases in the middle. The CDR3 reads CASSNRGNQPQHF. CDR3 nucleotides: TGTGCCAGCAGCAACAGGGGCAATCAGCCCCAGCATTTT.

The CDR3 nucleotides are TGTGCCAGCAGCTCGGGTGACAGGAGCCCTGGGGCCAACGTCCTGACTTTC. Its translation: CASSSGDRSPGANVLTF. This chain connects TRBV7-2 to TRBJ2-6; TRBD1 might be the D (6 bases). The V end lost 4 bases, the J end lost 2 bases, and 15 bases lay between the germline ends. The CDR3 spans 17 residues. Germline assignment: CDR1 SGHTA and CDR2 FQGNSA.

This clone was recorded only once. The V and J genes are TRBV5-1 and TRBJ2-2; 8 nucleotides line up with TRBD1. This CDR3 has 16 amino acids. V dropped 2 bases and J dropped 7; count of bases not matched to a gene: 10. CDR1 SGHRS and CDR2 YFSETQ come from the germline V gene. The CDR3 spells CASSFQDRGSNGELFF. As DNA, the CDR3 is TGCGCCAGCAGCTTTCAAGACAGGGGTTCAAACGGGGAGCTGTTTTTT.

The rearrangement joins TRBV2 to TRBJ1-3; TRBD1 aligns across 10 bases. V gave up 6 bases and J gave up 4 bases; unmatched junction bases: 6. The germline CDR1 and CDR2 sequences are SNHLY and FYNNEI. This CDR3 spans 15 amino acids. CDR3 loop: CASSLGQGTGNTIYF. DNA of the CDR3: TGTGCCAGCAGCCTGGGACAGGGGACGGGAAACACCATATATTTT. Together with reference TRBV2 and TRBJ1-3, the CDR3 gives the full variable domain: EPEVTQTPSHQVTQMGQEVILRCVPISNHLYFYWYRQILGQKVEFLVSFYNNEISEKSEIFDDQFSVERPDGSNFTLKIRSTKLEDSAMYFCASSLGQGTGNTIYFGEGSWLTVV.

This chain links TRBV2 with TRBJ1-1; TRBD1 agrees at 7 bases. V was clipped by 4 bases and J by 1 base; unmatched bases: 3. The V gene's germline CDR1 is SNHLY and CDR2 FYNNEI. The CDR3 loop spans 14 amino acids. DNA of the CDR3: TGTGCCAGCAGTGGGGACAGATCGAACACTGAAGCTTTCTTT. Translating gives CASSGDRSNTEAFF.

The rearrangement links TRBV27 to TRBJ2-1, with 8 bases identical to TRBD1. CDR3 size: 14 residues. Germline values: CDR1 MNHEY, CDR2 SMNVEV (reference sequence). V shed 6 bases and J 7 bases; nucleotides not matched to a gene: 8. The CDR3 loop reads CASSHRGDYNEQFF. CDR3 coding DNA: TGTGCCAGCAGCCACAGGGGGGATTATAATGAGCAGTTCTTC.

The rearrangement links TRBV2 to TRBJ1-5; D is perhaps TRBD1 (5 bases). CDR1 and CDR2 (germline): SNHLY, FYNNEI. CDR3 length: 14 residues. The ends were cut back, 0 bases at V and 5 bases at J, with 8 bases in the middle. The DNA of the CDR3 is TGTGCCAGCAGTGAAGCATCGGGGGATCAGCCCCAGCATTTT. This translates into CASSEASGDQPQHF.

The V call is TRBV6-5, the J call TRBJ1-1; possible D gene TRBD1, 5 bases. From germline, CDR1 is MNHEY and CDR2 SVGAGI. The V end was cut by 6 bases, the J end by 3 bases, with 14 bases between. CDR3 length: 14 residues. The CDR3 spells CASSWGGTDTEAFF. The DNA for the CDR3 is TGTGCCAGCAGCTGGGGGGGGACCGACACTGAAGCTTTCTTT.